The clone carrying this T cell receptor beta chain was seen ten or more times. Its antigen is currently unknown. No treatment of any kind had been given to any patient before thyroid surgery. This CDR3 region has 14 residues. V lost 6 bases, J lost 4 bases, and 8 bases stayed unmatched. Per germline, CDR1 GTSNPN and CDR2 SVGIG (reference sequence). Per the original data handling: Building a distant-metastasis classifier for papillary thyroid cancer drew on CDR3 differences across clinicopathological groups. With MiXCR, TCRdb reprocessed the PCR reads. The V and J calls, along with clone size, are taken from TCRdb and not from the paper's own processing. The sample contains roughly 41,000 clones, 15% to 20% of which appear only once. The record originates from a study of metastatic and nonmetastatic thyroid tumors. Study summary: Repertoire comparisons spanned blood and tumor or nodule tissue from malignant and benign thyroid patients.

Study findings and constraints: Reportedly, malignant thyroid tumors had significantly higher TCR beta diversity than benign nodules, in blood and tumor.

The sequencing input was blood. This receptor was taken from a female donor with papillary thyroid cancer or a benign thyroid nodule (not recorded which). Some clones in this sample may be carry-over from other donors' samples. The chain employs TRBV30 and TRBJ2-3; 9 bases agree with TRBD2. CDR3 sequence reads: CACPSGDSPDTQYF. The CDR3, as DNA: TGTGCCTGCCCTAGCGGGGATAGCCCAGATACGCAGTATTTT.